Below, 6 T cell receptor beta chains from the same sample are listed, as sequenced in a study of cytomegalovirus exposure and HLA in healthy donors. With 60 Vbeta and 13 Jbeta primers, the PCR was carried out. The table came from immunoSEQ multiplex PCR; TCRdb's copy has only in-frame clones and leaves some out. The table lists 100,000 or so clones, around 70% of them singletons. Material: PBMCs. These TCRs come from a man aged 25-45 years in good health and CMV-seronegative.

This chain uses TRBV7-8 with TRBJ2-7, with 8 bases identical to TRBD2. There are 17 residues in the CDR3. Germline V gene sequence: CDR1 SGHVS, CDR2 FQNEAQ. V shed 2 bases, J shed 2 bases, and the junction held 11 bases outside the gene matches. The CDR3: CASSLKGSGSTPYEQYF. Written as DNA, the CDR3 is TGTGCCAGCAGCTTAAAGGGGAGCGGGAGCACCCCCTACGAGCAGTACTTC.

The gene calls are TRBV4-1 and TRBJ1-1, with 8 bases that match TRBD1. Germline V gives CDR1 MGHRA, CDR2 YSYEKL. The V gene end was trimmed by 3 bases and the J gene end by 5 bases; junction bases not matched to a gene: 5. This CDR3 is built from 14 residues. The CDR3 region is CASSHEQGGTEAFF. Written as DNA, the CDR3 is TGCGCCAGCAGCCACGAACAGGGGGGGACTGAAGCTTTCTTT.

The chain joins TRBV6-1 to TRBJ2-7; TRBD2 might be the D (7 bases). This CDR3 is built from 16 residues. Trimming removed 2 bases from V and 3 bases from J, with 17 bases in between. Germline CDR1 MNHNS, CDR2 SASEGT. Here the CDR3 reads CASSERGELANYEQYF. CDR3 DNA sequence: TGTGCCAGCAGTGAAAGGGGGGAACTAGCGAACTACGAGCAGTACTTC.

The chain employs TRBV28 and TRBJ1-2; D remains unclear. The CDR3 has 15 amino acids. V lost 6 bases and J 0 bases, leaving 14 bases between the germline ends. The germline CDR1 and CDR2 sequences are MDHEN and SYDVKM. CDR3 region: CASRNRQRANYGYTF. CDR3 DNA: TGTGCCAGCAGGAACCGACAAAGAGCTAACTATGGCTACACCTTC.

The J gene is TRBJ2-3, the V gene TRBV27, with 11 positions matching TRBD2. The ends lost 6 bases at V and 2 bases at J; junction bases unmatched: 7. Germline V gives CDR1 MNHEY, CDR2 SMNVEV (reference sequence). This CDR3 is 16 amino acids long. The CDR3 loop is CASRLGLAGFTDTQYF. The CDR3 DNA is TGTGCCAGCAGGCTCGGACTAGCGGGCTTCACAGATACGCAGTATTTT.

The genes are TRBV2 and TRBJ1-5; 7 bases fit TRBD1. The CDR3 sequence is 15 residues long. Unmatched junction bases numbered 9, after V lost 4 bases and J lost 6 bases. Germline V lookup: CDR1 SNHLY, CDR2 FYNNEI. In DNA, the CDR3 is TGTGCCAGCAGTGTTGCGCAGGGGGGCGCTCAGCCCCAGCATTTT. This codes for CASSVAQGGAQPQHF.